The 21 T cell receptor beta chains presented below share a single source sample, sequenced in a study of cytomegalovirus exposure and HLA in healthy donors. The primer mix had 60 Vbeta and 13 Jbeta primers. Profiling relied on immunoSEQ multiplex PCR, and the TCRdb table lists in-frame clones only, not all of them. The sample carries more than 200,000 clones, more than 75% recorded once. Sequenced material: PBMCs. The receptors stem from a human donor in good health.

The gene calls are TRBV30 and TRBJ2-5; 11 bases fit TRBD2. V lost 0 bases, J lost 1 base, and 10 bases stayed unmatched. CDR3 length: 18 amino acids. The germline V gene has CDR1 GTSNPN and CDR2 SVGIG (reference sequence). CDR3 nucleotide sequence: TGTGCCTGGAGTGTAAGGCTAGCGGGAGGCCCACGCCAAGAGACCCAGTACTTC. It codes for CAWSVRLAGGPRQETQYF.

The V gene is TRBV6-1, the J gene TRBJ2-2; TRBD2 is a possible D gene (6 bases). The germline V gene encodes CDR1 MNHNS and CDR2 SASEGT. The CDR3 extends over 14 amino acids. V was trimmed by 8 bases and J by 5 bases, leaving 15 bases between them. DNA for the CDR3: TGTGCCAGCTGGCCGGACTATTCGACCGGGGAGCTGTTTTTT. Amino acids: CASWPDYSTGELFF.

The chain has TRBV5-5 and TRBJ2-1; 10 nucleotides match TRBD2. The germline CDR1 and CDR2 sequences are SGHKS and YYEKEE (reference sequence). J gave up 4 bases and V 3 bases, and 7 bases lay outside the gene matches. The CDR3 spans 16 residues. This chain's CDR3 is CASSWRGAGGYNEQFF. The CDR3 DNA reads as TGTGCCAGCAGCTGGAGAGGAGCGGGAGGGTACAATGAGCAGTTCTTC. The full variable domain, its missing parts supplied by reference TRBV5-5 and TRBJ2-1, is DAGVTQSPTHLIKTRGQQVTLRCSPISGHKSVSWYQQVLGQGPQFIFQYYEKEERGRGNFPDRFSARQFPNYSSELNVNALLLGDSALYLCASSWRGAGGYNEQFFGPGTRLTVL.

This sequence joins TRBV27 and TRBJ1-2; a possible D gene is TRBD1 (5 bases). Trimming took 3 bases from V and 1 from J, leaving 12 bases between them. The CDR3 sequence is 15 residues long. Germline V gene sequence: CDR1 MNHEY, CDR2 SMNVEV (reference sequence). This CDR3 reads CASSFRAVSNYGYTF. CDR3 coding DNA: TGTGCCAGCAGTTTCAGGGCAGTTAGTAACTATGGCTACACCTTC.

V and J are TRBV7-2 and TRBJ2-7; 10 positions agree with TRBD2. V gave up 4 bases and J gave up 0 bases; unmatched junction bases: 3. This CDR3 region has 15 residues. The germline V gene encodes CDR1 SGHTA and CDR2 FQGNSA. CDR3 bases: TGTGCCAGCAGCTCCGCTAGCGGGAGCTCCTACGAGCAGTACTTC. Its translation: CASSSASGSSYEQYF.

The chain carries TRBV28 and TRBJ2-1, with no clear D. Germline values: CDR1 MDHEN, CDR2 SYDVKM. The V end was cut by 8 bases, the J end by 6 bases, with 11 bases between. The CDR3 runs 12 residues. CDR3 bases: TGTGCCAGCGGATCGGAGCTCAATGAGCAGTTCTTC. As protein: CASGSELNEQFF.

The rearrangement links TRBV7-8 to TRBJ2-1; 9 bases match TRBD2. This CDR3 is built from 17 residues. Germline V CDR1 and CDR2: SGHVS, FQNEAQ. The junction had 12 bases not matched to a gene; V was cut back by 1 base and J by 8 bases. The CDR3 nucleotides read TGTGCCAGCAGCTTAGGTCTCGGGCTAGCGGGAAGGGATGAGCAGTTCTTC. Translated: CASSLGLGLAGRDEQFF.

The chain recombines TRBV4-1 with TRBJ2-7; TRBD1 aligns across 7 bases. V gave up 2 bases and J gave up 3 bases; unmatched junction bases: 13. Germline loops: CDR1 MGHRA, CDR2 YSYEKL. CDR3 length equals 17 residues. CDR3: CASSQPLNKQGYYEQYF. CDR3 DNA sequence: TGCGCCAGCAGCCAACCACTGAATAAACAGGGGTACTACGAGCAGTACTTC.

The chain joins TRBV27 to TRBJ2-2; the match to TRBD2 covers 10 bases. Germline assignment: CDR1 MNHEY and CDR2 SMNVEV (reference sequence). The junction had 4 bases not matched to a gene; V was cut back by 2 bases and J by 7 bases. This CDR3 is built from 15 residues. The chain's CDR3 is CASSLGLAGDGELFF. The CDR3, as DNA: TGTGCCAGCAGTTTAGGGCTAGCGGGAGACGGGGAGCTGTTTTTT.

This chain uses TRBV5-8 with TRBJ2-3; TRBD1 aligns across 10 bases. V lost 4 bases and J lost 2; bases outside the gene matches: 4. The germline V gene encodes CDR1 SGHTS and CDR2 YDEGEE. This CDR3 region has 15 residues. The CDR3, as DNA: TGTGCCAGCAGCCGGACAGGGGGATCCACAGATACGCAGTATTTT. It yields the protein CASSRTGGSTDTQYF.

Points on this clone: One end of the junction is discordant with germline, which a read error may explain. The same CDR3 arises from other DNA sequences in this sample as well. The V call is TRBV7-8, the J call TRBJ2-5, with D tentatively TRBD2 (5 bases). The CDR3 covers 12 residues. The germline CDR1 and CDR2 sequences are SGHVS and FQNEAQ. CDR3: CASSLAGVTQYF. For the CDR3, the DNA is TGTGCCAGCAGCCTAGCCGGGGTGACCCAGTACTTC.

This sequence joins TRBV18 and TRBJ2-7; maybe TRBD2 (6 bases). Deletions cut 3 bases from V and 1 base from J, with 7 bases between. The CDR3 is 13 amino acids. Germline V gives CDR1 KGHSH, CDR2 LQKENI. The CDR3 spells CASSPGGSYEQYF. CDR3 sequence (DNA): TGTGCCAGCTCACCCGGGGGTTCCTACGAGCAGTACTTC.

The V and J genes are TRBV4-2 and TRBJ2-1; 9 bases match TRBD2. The CDR3 totals 16 residues. The germline CDR1 and CDR2 sequences are LGHNA and YNFKEQ. Trimming took 4 bases from V and 3 from J; bases not matched to a gene: 7. The CDR3 DNA reads as TGTGCCAGCAGCCGGGAAATAGCGGGAGTCTACAATGAGCAGTTCTTC. Protein product: CASSREIAGVYNEQFF.

This chain joins TRBV7-2 and TRBJ2-7; TRBD2 matches at 11 bases. Germline lookup yields CDR1 SGHTA and CDR2 FQGNSA. This CDR3 has 16 residues. Trimming took 4 bases from V and 1 from J; bases not matched to a gene: 6. DNA of the CDR3: TGTGCCAGCAGCTCGTCCAGACTAGCGGGGTCCTACGAGCAGTACTTC. It encodes CASSSSRLAGSYEQYF.

The chain uses TRBV9 and TRBJ2-3; possibly TRBD2 for D (5 bases). V gave up 0 bases and J gave up 2 bases, with 13 bases separating them. This CDR3 comprises 16 residues. The germline gives CDR1 SGDLS, CDR2 YYNGEE. CDR3 sequence: CASSVESGSYTDTQYF. The CDR3 DNA sequence: TGTGCCAGCAGCGTAGAGTCGGGAAGCTACACAGATACGCAGTATTTT.

This rearrangement joins TRBV12-5 to TRBJ2-1; 8 bases fit TRBD2. The CDR3 length is 16 residues. J was trimmed by 8 bases and V by 1 base; bases with no gene match: 10. Germline values: CDR1 LGHNT, CDR2 FRNRAP. The CDR3 reads CASGLGTSRVLDEQFF. The CDR3 bases are TGTGCTAGTGGTTTGGGGACTAGCCGCGTCTTGGATGAGCAGTTCTTC.

V and J are TRBV6-1 and TRBJ2-7; a possible D gene is TRBD2 (5 bases). Trimming stripped 5 bases from V and 6 bases from J, with 14 bases between. Germline V gene lookup returns CDR1 MNHNS and CDR2 SASEGT. The CDR3 extends over 13 amino acids. The CDR3 is CASSHGSRGEQYF. In DNA form, the CDR3 reads TGTGCCAGCAGTCACGGTTCTCGGGGCGAGCAGTACTTC.

The V and J genes are TRBV14 and TRBJ1-3; D may be TRBD1 (6 bases). The germline V and J ends were trimmed by 2 bases and 2 bases, with 10 bases remaining between them. Germline assignment: CDR1 SGHDN and CDR2 FVKESK. The CDR3 covers 15 residues. CDR3 protein: CASSQQRTAGNTIYF. CDR3 coding DNA: TGTGCCAGCAGCCAACAAAGGACAGCTGGAAACACCATATATTTT.

V is TRBV28 and J is TRBJ2-3; 8 bases are a match to TRBD2. The V and J ends lost 6 bases and 2 bases, in that order; junction bases with no gene match: 25. This CDR3 comprises 21 residues. Germline values: CDR1 MDHEN, CDR2 SYDVKM. This CDR3 reads CASSSRRWSAGGRGLTDTQYF. The CDR3 coding sequence is TGTGCCAGCAGCTCCCGGCGCTGGAGCGCGGGAGGCCGAGGCCTCACAGATACGCAGTATTTT.

This clone has just one count. Written as DNA, the CDR3 is TGTGCCAGCAGCCAAGACTTGGGCAGAATCACTGGAAACACCATATATTTT. Translating it yields CASSQDLGRITGNTIYF. The chain carries TRBV14 and TRBJ1-3; D remains unclear. Trimming left V 0 bases short and J 2 bases short, with 14 bases between. Germline-derived CDR1 and CDR2 are SGHDN and FVKESK. The length of the CDR3 is 17 residues.

The V call is TRBV19, the J call TRBJ2-7; TRBD1 aligns across 9 bases. This CDR3 is built from 16 residues. Germline V gene sequence: CDR1 LNHDA, CDR2 SQIVND (reference sequence). Losses at the gene ends were 3 bases for V and 0 bases for J; bases not matched to a gene: 6. CDR3: CASSMLSGQGSYEQYF. The CDR3 DNA is TGTGCCAGTAGTATGTTGTCGGGACAGGGCTCCTACGAGCAGTACTTC.